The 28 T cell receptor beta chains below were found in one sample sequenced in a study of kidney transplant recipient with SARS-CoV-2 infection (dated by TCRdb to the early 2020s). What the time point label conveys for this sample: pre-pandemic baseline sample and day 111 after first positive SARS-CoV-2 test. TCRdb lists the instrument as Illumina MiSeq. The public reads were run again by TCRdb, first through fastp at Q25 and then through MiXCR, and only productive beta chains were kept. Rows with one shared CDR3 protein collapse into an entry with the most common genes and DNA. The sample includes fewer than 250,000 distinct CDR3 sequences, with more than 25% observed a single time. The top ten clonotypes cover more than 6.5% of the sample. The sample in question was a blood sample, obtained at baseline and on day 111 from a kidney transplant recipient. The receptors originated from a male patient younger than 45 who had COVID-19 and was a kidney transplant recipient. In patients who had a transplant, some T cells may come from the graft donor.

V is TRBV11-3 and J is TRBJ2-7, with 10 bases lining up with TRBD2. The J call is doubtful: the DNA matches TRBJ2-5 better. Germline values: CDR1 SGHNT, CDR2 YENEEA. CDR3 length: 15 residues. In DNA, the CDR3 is TGTGCCAGCAGTTATAATAGCGGGGGGCGAGAGACCCAGTACTTC. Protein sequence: CASSYNSGGRETQYF.

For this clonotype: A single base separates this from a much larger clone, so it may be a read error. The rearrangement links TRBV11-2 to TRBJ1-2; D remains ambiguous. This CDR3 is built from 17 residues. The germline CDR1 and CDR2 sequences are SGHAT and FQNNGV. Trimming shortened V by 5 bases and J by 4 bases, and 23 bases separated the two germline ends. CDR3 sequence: CASSVGPTSRKTYGYTF. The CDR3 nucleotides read TGTGCCAGCAGCGTAGGGCCAACAAGCAGAAAGACCTATGGCTACACCTTC.

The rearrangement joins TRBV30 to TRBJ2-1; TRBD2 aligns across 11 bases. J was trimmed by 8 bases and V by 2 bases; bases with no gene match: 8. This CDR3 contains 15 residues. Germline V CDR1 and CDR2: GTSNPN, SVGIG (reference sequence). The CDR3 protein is CAWSLLAGEGDEQFF. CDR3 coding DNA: TGTGCCTGGAGTTTACTAGCGGGAGAGGGCGATGAGCAGTTCTTC.

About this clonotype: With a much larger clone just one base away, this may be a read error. The CDR3 DNA sequence: TGTACCAGCAGCTTACTTACCGGGAGCAGTGGGAATGAGCAGTTCTTC. This sequence encodes CTSSLLTGSSGNEQFF. The chain joins TRBV7-9 to TRBJ2-1; D might be TRBD2 (6 bases). This CDR3 has 16 residues. CDR1 and CDR2 (germline): SEHNR, FQNEAQ (reference sequence).

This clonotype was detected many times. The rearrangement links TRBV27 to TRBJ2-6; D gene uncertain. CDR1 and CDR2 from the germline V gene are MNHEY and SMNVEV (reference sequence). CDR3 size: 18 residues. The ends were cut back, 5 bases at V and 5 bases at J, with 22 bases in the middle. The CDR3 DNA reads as TGTGCCAGCAGTGGGCGCTCCTGGCTACAAAGTCGGGCCAACGTCCTGACTTTC. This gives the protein CASSGRSWLQSRANVLTF.

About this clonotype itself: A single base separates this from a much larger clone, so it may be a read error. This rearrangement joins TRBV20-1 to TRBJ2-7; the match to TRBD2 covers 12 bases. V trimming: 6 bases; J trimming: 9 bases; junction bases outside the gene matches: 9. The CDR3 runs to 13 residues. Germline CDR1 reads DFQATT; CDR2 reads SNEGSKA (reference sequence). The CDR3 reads CSARLAGAGGQYF. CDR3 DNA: TGCAGTGCGAGACTAGCGGGAGCGGGAGGGCAGTACTTC.

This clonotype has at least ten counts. This chain's CDR3 is CASSKSIATVMQDTQYF. CDR3 nucleotides: TGTGCCAGCAGCAAAAGTATAGCTACAGTCATGCAAGATACGCAGTATTTT. The rearrangement joins TRBV21-1 to TRBJ2-3. TRBV21-1 is classified as a pseudogene. There are 17 residues in the CDR3.

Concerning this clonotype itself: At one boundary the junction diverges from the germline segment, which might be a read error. CDR3 DNA sequence: TGCGCCAGCAGCTCAGGGACAGGGGGAGACGAGCAGTACTTC. It codes for CASSSGTGGDEQYF. The chain employs TRBV7-8 and TRBJ2-7, with 11 bases matching TRBD1. Germline CDR1 SGHVS, CDR2 FQNEAQ. The CDR3 spans 14 residues.

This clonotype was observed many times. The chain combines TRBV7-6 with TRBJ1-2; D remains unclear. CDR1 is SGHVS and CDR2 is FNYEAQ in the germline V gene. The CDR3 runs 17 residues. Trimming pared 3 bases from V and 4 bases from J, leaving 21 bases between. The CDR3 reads CASSLRHESRKTYGYTF. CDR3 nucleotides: TGTGCCAGCAGCTTGCGGCATGAATCTCGAAAGACCTATGGCTACACCTTC.

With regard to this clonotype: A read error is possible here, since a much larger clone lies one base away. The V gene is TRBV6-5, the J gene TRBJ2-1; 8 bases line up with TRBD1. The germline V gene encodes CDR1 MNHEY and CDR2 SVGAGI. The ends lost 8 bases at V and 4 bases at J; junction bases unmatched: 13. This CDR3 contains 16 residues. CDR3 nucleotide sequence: TGTGCCAGCGGAGTGACCGGGACAGGATTTTACAATGAGCAGTTCTTC. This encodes CASGVTGTGFYNEQFF.

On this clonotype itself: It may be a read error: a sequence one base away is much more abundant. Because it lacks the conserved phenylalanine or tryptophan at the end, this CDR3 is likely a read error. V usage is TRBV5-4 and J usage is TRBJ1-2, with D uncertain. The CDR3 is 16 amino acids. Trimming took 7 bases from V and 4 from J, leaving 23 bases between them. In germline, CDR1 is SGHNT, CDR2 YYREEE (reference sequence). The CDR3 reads CASRVGVPGKTYGYTL. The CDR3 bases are TGTGCCAGCCGCGTAGGCGTACCAGGAAAGACCTATGGCTACACCCTC.

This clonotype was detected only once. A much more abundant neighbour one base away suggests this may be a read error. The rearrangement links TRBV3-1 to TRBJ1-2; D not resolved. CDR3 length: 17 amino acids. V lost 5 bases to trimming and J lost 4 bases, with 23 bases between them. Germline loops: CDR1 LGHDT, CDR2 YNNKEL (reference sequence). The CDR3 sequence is CASSMGNTLRKAYGYTF. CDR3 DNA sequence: TGTGCCAGCAGCATGGGAAACACCCTTCGAAAGGCCTATGGCTACACCTTC.

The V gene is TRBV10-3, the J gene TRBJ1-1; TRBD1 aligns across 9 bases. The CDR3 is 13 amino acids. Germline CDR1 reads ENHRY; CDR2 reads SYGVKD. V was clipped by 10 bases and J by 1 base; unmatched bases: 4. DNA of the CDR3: TGTGCCACCGCGGGACAGGGGAACACTGAAGCTTTCTTT. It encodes CATAGQGNTEAFF.

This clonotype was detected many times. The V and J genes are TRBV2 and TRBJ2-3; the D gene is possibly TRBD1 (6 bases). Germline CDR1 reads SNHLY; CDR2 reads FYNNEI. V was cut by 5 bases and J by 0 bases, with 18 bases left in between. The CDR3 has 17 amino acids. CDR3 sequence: CASSPPGQAPSTDTQYF. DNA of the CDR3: TGTGCCAGCAGTCCTCCGGGACAAGCACCTAGCACAGATACGCAGTATTTT.

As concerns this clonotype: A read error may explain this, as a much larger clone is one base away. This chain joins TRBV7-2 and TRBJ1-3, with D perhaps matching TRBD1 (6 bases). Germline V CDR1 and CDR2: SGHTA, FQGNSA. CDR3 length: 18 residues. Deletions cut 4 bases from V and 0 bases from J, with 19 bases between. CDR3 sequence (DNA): TGTGCCAGCAGCTCAGCATCCGGGGGCGCATCCTCTGGAAACACCATATATTTT. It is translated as CASSSASGGASSGNTIYF.

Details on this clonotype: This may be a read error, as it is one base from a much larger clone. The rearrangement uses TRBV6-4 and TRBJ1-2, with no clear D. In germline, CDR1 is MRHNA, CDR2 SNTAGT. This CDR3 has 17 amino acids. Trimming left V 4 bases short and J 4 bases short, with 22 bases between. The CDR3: CASSGGTSHGRTYGYTF. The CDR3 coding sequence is TGTGCCAGCAGTGGGGGTACCTCACACGGAAGGACCTATGGCTACACCTTC.

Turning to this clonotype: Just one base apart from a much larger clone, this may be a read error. The CDR3 loop reads CASGQRQGGYGYTF. The CDR3 DNA reads TGTGCCAGCGGCCAACGACAGGGTGGCTATGGCTACACCTTC. The chain is built from TRBV3-1 and TRBJ1-2; 7 nucleotides align to TRBD1. Looked up from germline, CDR1 is LGHDT and CDR2 is YNNKEL (reference sequence). This CDR3 is 14 amino acids long.

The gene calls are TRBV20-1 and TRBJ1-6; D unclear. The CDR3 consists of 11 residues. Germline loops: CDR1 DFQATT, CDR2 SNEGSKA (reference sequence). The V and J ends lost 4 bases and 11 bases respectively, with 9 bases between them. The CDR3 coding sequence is TGCAGTGCTAAACACCAACCACCCCTCCACTTT. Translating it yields CSAKHQPPLHF.

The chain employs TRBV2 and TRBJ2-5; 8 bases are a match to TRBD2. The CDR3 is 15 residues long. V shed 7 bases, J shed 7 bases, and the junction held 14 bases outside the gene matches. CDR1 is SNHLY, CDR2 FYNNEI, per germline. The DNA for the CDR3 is TGTGCCAGCAAAAATGGACTAGCTGCCACCAGGACCCAGTACTTC. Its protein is CASKNGLAATRTQYF.

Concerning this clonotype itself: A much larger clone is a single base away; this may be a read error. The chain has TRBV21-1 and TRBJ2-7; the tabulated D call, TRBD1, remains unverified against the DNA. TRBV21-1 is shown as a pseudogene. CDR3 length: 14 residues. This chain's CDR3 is CARRQGDGVYEQCV. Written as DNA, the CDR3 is TGTGCCAGGAGGCAGGGGGACGGGGTGTACGAGCAGTGCGTC.

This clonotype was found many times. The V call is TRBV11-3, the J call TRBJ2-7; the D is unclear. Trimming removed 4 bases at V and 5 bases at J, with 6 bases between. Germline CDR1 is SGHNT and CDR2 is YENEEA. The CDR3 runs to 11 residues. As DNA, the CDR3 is TGTGCCAGCAGCTCGGGTCACGAGCAGTACTTC. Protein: CASSSGHEQYF.

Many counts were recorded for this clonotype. The CDR3 here is CASSYQESNTGELFF. Written as DNA, the CDR3 is TGTGCCAGCTCCTACCAGGAAAGCAACACCGGGGAGCTGTTTTTT. The genes are TRBV18 and TRBJ2-2, with D uncertain. The CDR3 has 15 amino acids. The V gene's germline CDR1 is KGHSH and CDR2 LQKENI. The ends were cut back, 6 bases at V and 2 bases at J, with 13 bases in the middle.

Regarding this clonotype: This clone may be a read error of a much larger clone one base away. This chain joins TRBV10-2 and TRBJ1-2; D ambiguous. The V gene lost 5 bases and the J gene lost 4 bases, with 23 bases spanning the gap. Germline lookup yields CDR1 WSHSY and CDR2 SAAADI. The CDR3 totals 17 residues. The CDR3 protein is CASSCLRTSRKTYGYTF. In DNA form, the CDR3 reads TGCGCCAGCAGTTGTTTGCGCACTTCTAGAAAGACCTATGGCTACACCTTC.

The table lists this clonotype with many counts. CDR3 in amino acids: CASSPRTGTRLDGYTF. CDR3 bases: TGTGCCAGTAGTCCCCGGACAGGGACCCGTTTAGATGGCTACACCTTC. The chain uses TRBV19 and TRBJ1-2; 8 bases are shared with TRBD1. CDR3 size: 16 residues. Germline assignment: CDR1 LNHDA and CDR2 SQIVND (reference sequence). V gave up 5 bases and J gave up 6 bases; unmatched junction bases: 14.

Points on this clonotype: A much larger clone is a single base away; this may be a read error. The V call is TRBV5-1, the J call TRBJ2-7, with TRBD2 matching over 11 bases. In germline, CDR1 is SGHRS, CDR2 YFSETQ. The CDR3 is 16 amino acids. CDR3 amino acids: CTSSLEVAGGIYEQYF. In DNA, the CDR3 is TGCACCAGCAGCTTGGAGGTAGCGGGAGGGATCTACGAGCAGTACTTC.

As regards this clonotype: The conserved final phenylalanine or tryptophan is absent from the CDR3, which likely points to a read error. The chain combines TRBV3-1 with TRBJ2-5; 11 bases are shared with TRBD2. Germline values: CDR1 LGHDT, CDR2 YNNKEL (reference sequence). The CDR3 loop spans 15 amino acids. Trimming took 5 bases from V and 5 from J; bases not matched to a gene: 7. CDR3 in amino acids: CASSYSGRAGETQYV. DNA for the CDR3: TGTGCCAGCAGCTATAGCGGGAGGGCCGGGGAGACCCAGTACGTC.

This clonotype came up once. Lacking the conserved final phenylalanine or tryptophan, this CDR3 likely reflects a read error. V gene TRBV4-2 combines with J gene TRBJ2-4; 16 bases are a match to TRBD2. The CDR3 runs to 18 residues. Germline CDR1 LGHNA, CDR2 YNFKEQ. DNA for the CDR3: TGTGCCAGCGGCCAAGCGGGGACTAGCGGGAGGGCCTCGGGCATTCAGTACCTC. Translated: CASGQAGTSGRASGIQYL.

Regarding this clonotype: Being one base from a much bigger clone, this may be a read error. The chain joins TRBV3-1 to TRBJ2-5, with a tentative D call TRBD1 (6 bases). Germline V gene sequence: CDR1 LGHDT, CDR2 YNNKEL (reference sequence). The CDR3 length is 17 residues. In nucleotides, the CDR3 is TGTGCCAGCAGCTCAGGGGATCCCATTTCTTTCTCTGAGAACCAGTACTTC. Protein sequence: CASSSGDPISFSENQYF.